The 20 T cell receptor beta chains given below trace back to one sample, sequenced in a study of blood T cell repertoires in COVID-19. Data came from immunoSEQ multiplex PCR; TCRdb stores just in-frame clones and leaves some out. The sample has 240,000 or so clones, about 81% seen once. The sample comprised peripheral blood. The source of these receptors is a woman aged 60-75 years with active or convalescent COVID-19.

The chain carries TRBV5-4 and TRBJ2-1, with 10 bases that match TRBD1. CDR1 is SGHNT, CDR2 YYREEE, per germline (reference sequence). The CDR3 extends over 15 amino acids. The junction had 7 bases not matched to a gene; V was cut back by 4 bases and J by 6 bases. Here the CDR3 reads CASSPGQGKINEQFF. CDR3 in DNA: TGTGCCAGCAGCCCGGGACAGGGGAAAATCAATGAGCAGTTCTTC.

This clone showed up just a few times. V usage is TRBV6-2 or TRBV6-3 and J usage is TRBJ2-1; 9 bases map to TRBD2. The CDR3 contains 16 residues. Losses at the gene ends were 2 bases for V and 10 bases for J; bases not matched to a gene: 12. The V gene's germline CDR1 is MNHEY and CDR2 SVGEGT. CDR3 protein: CASSYPGLAGKEEQFF. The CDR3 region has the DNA TGTGCCAGCAGTTACCCCGGCCTAGCGGGGAAAGAGGAGCAGTTCTTC.

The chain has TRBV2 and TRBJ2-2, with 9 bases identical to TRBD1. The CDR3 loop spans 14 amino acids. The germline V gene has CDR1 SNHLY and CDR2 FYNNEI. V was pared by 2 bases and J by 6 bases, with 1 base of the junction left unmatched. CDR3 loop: CASSETGGPGELFF. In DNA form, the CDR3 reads TGTGCCAGCAGTGAAACAGGGGGCCCCGGGGAGCTGTTTTTT. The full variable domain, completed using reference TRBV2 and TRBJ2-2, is EPEVTQTPSHQVTQMGQEVILRCVPISNHLYFYWYRQILGQKVEFLVSFYNNEISEKSEIFDDQFSVERPDGSNFTLKIRSTKLEDSAMYFCASSETGGPGELFFGEGSRLTVL.

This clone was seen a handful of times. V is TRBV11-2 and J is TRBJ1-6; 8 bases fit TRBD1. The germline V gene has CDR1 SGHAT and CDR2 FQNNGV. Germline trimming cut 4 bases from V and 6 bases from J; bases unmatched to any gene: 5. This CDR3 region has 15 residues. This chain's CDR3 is CASSSGQGGNSPLHF. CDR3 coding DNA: TGTGCCAGCAGCTCCGGACAGGGCGGTAATTCACCCCTCCACTTT.

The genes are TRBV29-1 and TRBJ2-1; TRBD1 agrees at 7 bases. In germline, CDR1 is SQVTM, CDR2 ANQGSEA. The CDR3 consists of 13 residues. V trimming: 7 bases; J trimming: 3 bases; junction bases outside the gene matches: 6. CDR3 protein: CSATGQIYNEQFF. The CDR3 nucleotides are TGCAGCGCTACGGGACAGATCTACAATGAGCAGTTCTTC.

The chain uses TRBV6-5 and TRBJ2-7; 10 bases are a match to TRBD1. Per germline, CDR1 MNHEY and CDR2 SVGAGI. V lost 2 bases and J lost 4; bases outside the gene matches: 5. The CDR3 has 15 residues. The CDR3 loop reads CASSYQTGGAYEQYF. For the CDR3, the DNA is TGTGCCAGCAGTTACCAGACAGGGGGCGCGTACGAGCAGTACTTC.

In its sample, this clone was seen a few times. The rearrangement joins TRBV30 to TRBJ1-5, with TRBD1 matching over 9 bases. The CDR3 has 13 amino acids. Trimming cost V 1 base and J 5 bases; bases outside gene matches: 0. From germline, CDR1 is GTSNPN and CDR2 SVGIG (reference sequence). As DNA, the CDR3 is TGTGCCTGGAGTGGACAGGGGGATCAGCCCCAGCATTTT. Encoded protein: CAWSGQGDQPQHF.

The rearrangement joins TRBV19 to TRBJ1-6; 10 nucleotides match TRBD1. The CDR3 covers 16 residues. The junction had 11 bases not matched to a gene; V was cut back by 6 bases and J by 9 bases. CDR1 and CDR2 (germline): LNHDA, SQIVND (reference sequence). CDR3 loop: CASSLGGQGPLSPLHF. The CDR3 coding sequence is TGTGCCAGTAGCCTGGGGGGACAGGGGCCCCTTTCACCCCTCCACTTT.

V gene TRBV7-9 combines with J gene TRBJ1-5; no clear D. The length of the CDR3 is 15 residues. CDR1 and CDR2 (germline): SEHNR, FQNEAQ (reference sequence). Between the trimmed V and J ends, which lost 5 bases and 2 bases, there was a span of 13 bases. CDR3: CASSPGVWGNQPQHF. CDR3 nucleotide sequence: TGTGCCAGCAGCCCCGGGGTTTGGGGCAATCAGCCCCAGCATTTT. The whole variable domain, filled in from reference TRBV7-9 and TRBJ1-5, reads DTGVSQNPRHKITKRGQNVTFRCDPISEHNRLYWYRQTLGQGPEFLTYFQNEAQLEKSRLLSDRFSAERPKGSFSTLEIQRTEQGDSAMYLCASSPGVWGNQPQHFGDGTRLSIL.

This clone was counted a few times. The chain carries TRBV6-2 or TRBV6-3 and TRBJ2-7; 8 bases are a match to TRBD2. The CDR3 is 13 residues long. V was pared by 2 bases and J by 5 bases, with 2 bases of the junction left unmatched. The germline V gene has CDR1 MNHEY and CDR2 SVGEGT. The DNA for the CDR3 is TGTGCCAGCAGTTACGTAGCGGGGAACGAGCAGTACTTC. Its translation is CASSYVAGNEQYF.

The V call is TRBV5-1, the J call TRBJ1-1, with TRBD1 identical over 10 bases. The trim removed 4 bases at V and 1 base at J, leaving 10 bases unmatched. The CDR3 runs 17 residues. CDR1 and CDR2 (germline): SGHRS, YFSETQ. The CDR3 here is CASSLWTGGDPNTEAFF. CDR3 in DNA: TGCGCCAGCAGCCTGTGGACAGGGGGGGATCCGAACACTGAAGCTTTCTTT.

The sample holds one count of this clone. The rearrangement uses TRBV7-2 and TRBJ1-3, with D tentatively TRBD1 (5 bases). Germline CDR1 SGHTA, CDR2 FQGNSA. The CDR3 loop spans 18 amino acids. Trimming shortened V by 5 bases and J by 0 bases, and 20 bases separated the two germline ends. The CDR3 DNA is TGTGCCAGCAGCCTAGACAGTGGGCGACAATACTCTGGAAACACCATATATTTT. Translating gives CASSLDSGRQYSGNTIYF.

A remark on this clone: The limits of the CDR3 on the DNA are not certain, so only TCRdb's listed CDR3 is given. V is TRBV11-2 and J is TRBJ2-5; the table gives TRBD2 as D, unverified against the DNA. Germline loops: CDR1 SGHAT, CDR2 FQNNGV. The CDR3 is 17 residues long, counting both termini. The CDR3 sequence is CASSFRFGGGYQETQYF.

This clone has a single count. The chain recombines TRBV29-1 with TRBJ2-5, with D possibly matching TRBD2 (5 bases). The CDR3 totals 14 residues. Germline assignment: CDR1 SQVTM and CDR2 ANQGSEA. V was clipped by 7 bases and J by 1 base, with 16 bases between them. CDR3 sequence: CSAGLAYLQETQYF. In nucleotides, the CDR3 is TGCAGCGCAGGACTGGCGTACCTCCAAGAGACCCAGTACTTC.

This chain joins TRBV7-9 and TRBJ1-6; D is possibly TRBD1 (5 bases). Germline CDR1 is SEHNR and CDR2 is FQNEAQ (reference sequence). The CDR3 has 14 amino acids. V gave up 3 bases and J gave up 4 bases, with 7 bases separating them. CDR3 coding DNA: TGTGCCAGCAGCTTGACAGAATATAATTCACCCCTCCACTTT. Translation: CASSLTEYNSPLHF.

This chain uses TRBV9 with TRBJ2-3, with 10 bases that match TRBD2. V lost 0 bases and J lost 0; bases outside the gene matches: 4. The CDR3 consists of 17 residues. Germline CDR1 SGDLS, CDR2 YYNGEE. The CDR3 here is CASSVELAGPSTDTQYF. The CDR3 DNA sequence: TGTGCCAGCAGCGTAGAACTAGCGGGGCCTAGCACAGATACGCAGTATTTT.

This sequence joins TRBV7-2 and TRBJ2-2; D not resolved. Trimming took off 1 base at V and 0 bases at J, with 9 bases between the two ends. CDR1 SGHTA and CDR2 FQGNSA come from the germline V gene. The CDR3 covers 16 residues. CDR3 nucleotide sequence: TGTGCCAGCAGCTTAGGATTCAGGACGAACACCGGGGAGCTGTTTTTT. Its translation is CASSLGFRTNTGELFF.

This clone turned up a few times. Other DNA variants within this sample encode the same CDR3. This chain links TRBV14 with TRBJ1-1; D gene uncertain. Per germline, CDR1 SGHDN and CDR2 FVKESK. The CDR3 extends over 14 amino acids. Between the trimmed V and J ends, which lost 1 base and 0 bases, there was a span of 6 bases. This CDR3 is CASSQAGMNTEAFF. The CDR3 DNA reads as TGTGCCAGCAGCCAAGCTGGCATGAACACTGAAGCTTTCTTT.

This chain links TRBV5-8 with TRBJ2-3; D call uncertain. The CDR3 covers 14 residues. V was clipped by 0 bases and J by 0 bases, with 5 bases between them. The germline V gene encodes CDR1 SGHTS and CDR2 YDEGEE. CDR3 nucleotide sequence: TGTGCCAGCAGCTTGGGTTCAAGCACAGATACGCAGTATTTT. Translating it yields CASSLGSSTDTQYF.

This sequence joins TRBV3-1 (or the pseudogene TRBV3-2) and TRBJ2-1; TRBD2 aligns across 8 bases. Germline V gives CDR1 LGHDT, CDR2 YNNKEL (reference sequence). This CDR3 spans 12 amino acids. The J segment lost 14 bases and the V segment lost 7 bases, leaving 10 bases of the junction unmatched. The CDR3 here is CASIGPGTRKFF. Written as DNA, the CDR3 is TGTGCCAGCATTGGGCCGGGGACTAGAAAGTTCTTC.